These 25 T cell receptor beta chains originate from one sample sequenced in a study. Cells sorted as Tregs were CD4+, CD25+ and CD127-/low. TCRdb called the 5' RACE reads again in MiXCR, with one record for every CDR3 protein. The top ten clones hold approximately 12% of a sample with about 12,000 distinct CDR3 sequences, about 53% of them seen once. Sequences were obtained from tumor-infiltrating Tregs sorted from the breast tumor. All receptors come from a female donor with breast cancer.

This chain links TRBV5-1 with TRBJ2-7; a weak D match, TRBD1 (5 bases). Germline CDR1 SGHRS, CDR2 YFSETQ. V was cut by 0 bases and J by 1 base, with 8 bases left in between. The length of the CDR3 is 14 residues. The chain's CDR3 is CASSLGQGSYEQYF. Written as DNA, the CDR3 is TGCGCCAGCAGCTTGGGTCAGGGATCCTACGAGCAGTACTTC. The full variable domain, in which reference TRBV5-1 and TRBJ2-7 provide the parts outside the CDR3, is KAGVTQTPRYLIKTRGQQVTLSCSPISGHRSVSWYQQTPGQGLQFLFEYFSETQRNKGNFPGRFSGRQFSNSRSEMNVSTLELGDSALYLCASSLGQGSYEQYFGPGTRLTVT.

This clonotype was observed a few times. CDR3 nucleotides: TGCAGTGCTAGAGACAAAGCAGGGGCGGGAGGCTACACCTTC. As protein: CSARDKAGAGGYTF. The chain carries TRBV20-1 and TRBJ1-2; D may be TRBD1 (6 bases). Germline CDR1 reads DFQATT; CDR2 reads SNEGSKA (reference sequence). The V and J ends lost 0 bases and 8 bases respectively, with 16 bases between them. The CDR3 length is 14 residues.

This clonotype was detected only once. V gene TRBV4-3 combines with J gene TRBJ2-2, with a possible D match to TRBD2 (5 bases). CDR1 is LGHNA and CDR2 is YSLEER in the germline V gene. The V end was cut by 4 bases, the J end by 10 bases, with 16 bases between. The CDR3 length is 14 residues. The CDR3 DNA follows: TGCGCCAGCAGCCTCAGTACGGGGTTGGAGGAGCTGTTTTTT. Protein product: CASSLSTGLEELFF.

By frequency in the sample, this clonotype is medium-sized. The gene calls are TRBV20-1 and TRBJ2-3, with a weak D call TRBD2 (6 bases). Germline V gene data show CDR1 as DFQATT and CDR2 as SNEGSKA (reference sequence). The CDR3 length is 14 residues. V gave up 5 bases and J gave up 0 bases, with 12 bases separating them. CDR3 amino acids: CSAPDYASTDTQYF. For the CDR3, the DNA is TGCAGTGCTCCGGACTACGCTAGCACAGATACGCAGTATTTT.

The table lists this clonotype with a few counts. In DNA, the CDR3 is TGTGCCAGCAGTTACTCGTTGAGCGGAAGCTCCTACGAGCAGTACGTC. Translation gives CASSYSLSGSSYEQYV. The V and J genes are TRBV6-2 or TRBV6-3 and TRBJ2-7, with D possibly being TRBD2 (5 bases). V was trimmed by 0 bases and J by 0 bases, leaving 12 bases between them. The length of the CDR3 is 16 residues. CDR1 MNHEY and CDR2 SVGEGT come from the germline V gene.

The chain couples TRBV11-3 to TRBJ2-7, with 8 bases fitting TRBD1. Germline V gene sequence: CDR1 SGHNT, CDR2 YENEEA. This CDR3 has 14 residues. The J segment lost 3 bases and the V segment lost 5 bases, leaving 6 bases of the junction unmatched. CDR3 sequence: CASSVGQGVYEQYF. In nucleotides, the CDR3 is TGTGCCAGCAGCGTCGGACAGGGTGTCTACGAGCAGTACTTC.

This clonotype has just a few counts. This chain joins TRBV10-3 and TRBJ1-2, with TRBD1 as a possible D gene (5 bases). V lost 2 bases, J lost 6 bases, and 13 bases lay in between. CDR1 is ENHRY and CDR2 is SYGVKD in the germline V gene. CDR3 length equals 14 residues. This CDR3 is CAISELGRGDGYTF. The CDR3 coding sequence is TGTGCCATCAGTGAGCTGGGGCGAGGGGATGGCTACACCTTC.

For this clonotype: This CDR3 is missing its conserved last phenylalanine or tryptophan, likely due to a read error. The chain combines TRBV20-1 with TRBJ2-5, with 11 bases lining up with TRBD2. The germline CDR1 and CDR2 sequences are DFQATT and SNEGSKA (reference sequence). J gave up 3 bases and V 6 bases, and 6 bases lay outside the gene matches. The CDR3 has 14 residues. The CDR3: CSALPLAGEETQYS. In DNA, the CDR3 is TGCAGTGCCCTACCACTAGCGGGAGAAGAGACCCAGTACTCC.

The V gene is TRBV6-5, the J gene TRBJ2-3; 12 nucleotides line up with TRBD2. V gave up 3 bases and J gave up 5 bases; unmatched junction bases: 6. This CDR3 has 16 amino acids. Germline CDR1 is MNHEY and CDR2 is SVGAGI. The CDR3 region has the DNA TGTGCCAGCAGTTATATCGGACTAGCGGGAAGAGATACGCAGTATTTT. Translation: CASSYIGLAGRDTQYF.

J is TRBJ2-5 and V is TRBV12-3 or TRBV12-4, with TRBD1 matching 8 bases. The CDR3 extends over 14 amino acids. The V and J ends lost 5 bases and 2 bases, in that order; junction bases with no gene match: 4. In DNA form, the CDR3 reads TGTGCCAGCAGTCTACGGGACAGGCAAGAGACCCAGTACTTC. It yields the protein CASSLRDRQETQYF.

The gene calls are TRBV29-1 and TRBJ2-2; D uncertain. Trimming pared 5 bases from V and 3 bases from J, leaving 10 bases between. Germline V gene data show CDR1 as SQVTM and CDR2 as ANQGSEA. The CDR3 extends over 13 amino acids. The CDR3 region is CSVWGVDTGELFF. CDR3 nucleotides: TGCAGCGTTTGGGGTGTGGACACCGGGGAGCTGTTTTTT.

V is TRBV4-1 and J is TRBJ2-5, with D possibly being TRBD2 (6 bases). V lost 8 bases and J 4 bases, leaving 17 bases between the germline ends. The CDR3 spans 14 residues. Germline assignment: CDR1 MGHRA and CDR2 YSYEKL. The CDR3 DNA reads TGCGCCAGCTCCATGGCGACTAGATCAGAGACCCAGTACTTC. Translation gives CASSMATRSETQYF.

The rearrangement links TRBV6-2 or TRBV6-3 to TRBJ2-7, with 8 bases that match TRBD2. V lost 6 bases and J lost 2; bases outside the gene matches: 3. The V gene's germline CDR1 is MNHEY and CDR2 SVGEGT. This CDR3 is built from 13 residues. CDR3 sequence reads: CASRSGGPYEQYV. The CDR3 nucleotides are TGTGCCAGCAGGTCGGGAGGGCCCTACGAGCAGTACGTC.

The chain has TRBV6-5 and TRBJ1-2; TRBD1 matches 10 bases. Germline CDR1 is MNHEY and CDR2 is SVGAGI. The V and J ends lost 0 bases and 4 bases, in that order; junction bases with no gene match: 5. CDR3 size: 16 residues. CDR3: CASSYSRTGGLYGYTF. The DNA of the CDR3 is TGTGCCAGCAGTTACTCCAGGACAGGGGGTCTCTATGGCTACACCTTC.

This clonotype has more than one count but fewer than ten. J is TRBJ1-1 and V is TRBV20-1; D gene uncertain. The germline V gene has CDR1 DFQATT and CDR2 SNEGSKA (reference sequence). CDR3 length: 11 residues. V lost 3 bases, J lost 1 base, and 3 bases lay in between. The CDR3 nucleotides read TGCAGTGCTAGGCGGAACACTGAAGCTTTCTTT. Translating gives CSARRNTEAFF.

This sequence joins TRBV20-1 and TRBJ2-1; perhaps TRBD2 as D (7 bases). V was cut by 6 bases and J by 7 bases, with 22 bases left in between. Germline CDR1 DFQATT, CDR2 SNEGSKA (reference sequence). This CDR3 has 15 residues. CDR3 sequence reads: CSAALRGLAVNEQFF. The DNA of the CDR3 is TGCAGTGCCGCCCTGCGGGGGCTAGCGGTGAATGAGCAGTTCTTC.

This rearrangement joins TRBV12-3 or TRBV12-4 to TRBJ2-1, with D tentatively TRBD2 (5 bases). Between the trimmed V and J ends, which lost 8 bases and 4 bases, there was a span of 9 bases. The CDR3 extends over 12 amino acids. CDR3 in amino acids: CASYPGYNEQFF. The CDR3, as DNA: TGTGCCAGCTACCCGGGGTACAATGAGCAGTTCTTC.

This chain connects TRBV10-2 to TRBJ2-4, with D perhaps TRBD1 or TRBD2 (5 bases each). Trimming stripped 2 bases from V and 3 bases from J, with 14 bases between. Germline V gives CDR1 WSHSY, CDR2 SAAADI. This CDR3 has 16 amino acids. The CDR3 DNA reads as TGCGCCAGCAGTGAGCACGGGACCAACTACAAAAACATTCAGTACTTC. It codes for CASSEHGTNYKNIQYF.

This clonotype was observed a single time. This chain links TRBV4-3 with TRBJ1-3; perhaps TRBD1 as D (5 bases). The V end lost 0 bases, the J end lost 9 bases, and 18 bases lay between the germline ends. Germline V gene lookup returns CDR1 LGHNA and CDR2 YSLEER. This CDR3 region has 16 residues. CDR3 coding DNA: TGCGCCAGCAGCCAAGATCCCCGGGACCCAGAGGGCACCATATATTTT. It translates to CASSQDPRDPEGTIYF.

A note on this clonotype: One end of the junction fails to match germline, which may point to a read error. The rearrangement uses TRBV9 and TRBJ2-3; D is undetermined. The CDR3 contains 15 residues. Germline V gene lookup returns CDR1 SGDLS and CDR2 YYNGEE. CDR3 nucleotide sequence: TGTGCCAGCAGCGCCCACCCCGCGACCGCAGATACTCAGTATTTT. Its translation: CASSAHPATADTQYF.

Points on this clonotype: The junction does not match germline at one end; this may be a read error. V is TRBV20-1 and J is TRBJ2-2, with 8 bases that match TRBD2. In germline, CDR1 is DFQATT, CDR2 SNEGSKA (reference sequence). CDR3 length equals 15 residues. CDR3: CSVKQAGEVTGELSF. CDR3 coding DNA: TGCAGTGTTAAACAAGCGGGAGAGGTCACCGGGGAGCTGTCTTTT.

Concerning this clonotype itself: Because it lacks the conserved phenylalanine or tryptophan at the end, this CDR3 is likely a read error. Written as DNA, the CDR3 is TGCAGTGCTAGATCGCCACGACCATACACAGATACGCAGTATGTT. Protein sequence: CSARSPRPYTDTQYV. The chain combines TRBV20-1 with TRBJ2-3; D not certain. The CDR3 loop spans 15 amino acids. V was pared by 2 bases and J by 2 bases, with 14 bases between. From germline, CDR1 is DFQATT and CDR2 SNEGSKA (reference sequence).

The CDR3 DNA follows: TGTGCCAGCGCCGCGTCGGGGTTGGGTGGCTACACCTTC. Its translation is CASAASGLGGYTF. The chain combines TRBV6-5 with TRBJ1-2, with unresolved D. V shed 8 bases and J shed 7 bases, with 17 bases lying between them. The germline V gene encodes CDR1 MNHEY and CDR2 SVGAGI. This CDR3 spans 13 amino acids.

V gene TRBV7-2 combines with J gene TRBJ2-2, with D uncertain. Deletions cut 5 bases from V and 6 bases from J, with 10 bases between. This CDR3 is 13 amino acids long. The V gene's germline CDR1 is SGHTA and CDR2 FQGNSA. The CDR3 reads CASSHIKAGELFF. Here the CDR3 DNA reads TGTGCCAGCAGCCATATAAAGGCCGGGGAGCTGTTTTTT.

This chain links TRBV20-1 with TRBJ1-4; maybe TRBD1 (5 bases). Trimming took off 5 bases at V and 3 bases at J, with 13 bases between the two ends. The CDR3 spans 14 residues. Germline assignment: CDR1 DFQATT and CDR2 SNEGSKA (reference sequence). For the CDR3, the DNA is TGCAGTGCTTGGGACGGGGATTCTAATGAAAAACTGTTTTTT. Amino acids: CSAWDGDSNEKLFF.